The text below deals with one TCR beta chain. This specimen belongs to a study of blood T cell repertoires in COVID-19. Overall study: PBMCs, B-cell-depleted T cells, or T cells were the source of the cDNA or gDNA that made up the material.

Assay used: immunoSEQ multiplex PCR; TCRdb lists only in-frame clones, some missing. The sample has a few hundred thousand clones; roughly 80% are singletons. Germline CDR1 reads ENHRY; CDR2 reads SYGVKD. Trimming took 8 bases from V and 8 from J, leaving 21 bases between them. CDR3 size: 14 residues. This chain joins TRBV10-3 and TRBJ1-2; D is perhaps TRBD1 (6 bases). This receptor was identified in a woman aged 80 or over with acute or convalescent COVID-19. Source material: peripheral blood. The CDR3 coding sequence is TGTGCCATCCCCGGGGGGGGCAGGAAGGACGGCTACACCTTC. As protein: CAIPGGGRKDGYTF.